The 12 T cell receptor beta chains listed next were all sequenced from one sample in a study of tumor-infiltrating lymphocytes in primary liver carcinoma. Each 20-30 mg portion of unsorted bulk tissue served as the source for co-extraction of RNA and DNA. The authors made TCR beta cDNA from around 500 ng total RNA with a constant-region primer. What produced the TCR beta libraries was three nested multiplex PCR rounds using slightly modified ARM-PCR. Rounds one and two of PCR, each of 10 cycles, were primed with TRBV1-TRBV30 forward primers and a C-beta reverse primer. TCRdb redid the calling of the multiplex PCR reads with MiXCR, one entry per CDR3 protein. The data hold fewer than 80,000 distinct CDR3 sequences, with approximately 62% observed a single time. Sequenced sample: tumor-adjacent normal liver tissue. These receptors originate from a man aged 40-49 years with primary liver carcinoma and hepatitis B virus infection.

The chain links TRBV4-1 to TRBJ1-1, with D possibly matching TRBD1 (6 bases). Per germline, CDR1 MGHRA and CDR2 YSYEKL. The CDR3 is 15 residues long. Deletions cut 7 bases from V and 8 bases from J, with 23 bases between. In DNA form, the CDR3 reads TGCGCCAGCAACACCCTACAACCCGCGGGGGGCGAAGCTTTCTTT. It specifies CASNTLQPAGGEAFF.

This rearrangement joins TRBV10-3 to TRBJ2-1; perhaps TRBD1 as D (6 bases). The CDR3 runs to 12 residues. Per the germline V gene, CDR1 is ENHRY and CDR2 is SYGVKD. DNA for the CDR3: TGTACCAACCGGGACAACAACAATGAGCAGTTCTTC. It translates to CTNRDNNNEQFF.

On this clonotype itself: The junction departs from the called germline gene at one end, perhaps through a read error. CDR3 sequence (DNA): TGCGCCAGCAGTCTACACCTTGGGACTAGACTAGGTGGGCAGTTCTTC. It is translated as CASSLHLGTRLGGQFF. The V and J genes are TRBV6-2 or TRBV6-3 and TRBJ2-1; 8 nucleotides agree with TRBD2. From germline, CDR1 is MNHEY and CDR2 SVGEGT. The CDR3 covers 16 residues.

This clonotype was counted a few times. This sequence joins TRBV5-1 and TRBJ2-7; D is possibly TRBD1 or TRBD2 (5 bases each). V shed 4 bases and J shed 7 bases, with 24 bases lying between them. This CDR3 is built from 16 residues. Germline CDR1 SGHRS, CDR2 YFSETQ. In DNA form, the CDR3 reads TGCGCCAGCAGCCCGGATTCGGGACCGGGTCTTATGGAGCAGTACTTC. The encoded protein is CASSPDSGPGLMEQYF.

The DNA of the CDR3 is TGTGCCAGCAGGCCCTCTGCGACTAGCGCAGATACGCAGTATTTT. Translation gives CASRPSATSADTQYF. The chain uses TRBV11-2 and TRBJ2-3, with 8 nucleotides matching TRBD2. V was pared by 6 bases and J by 4 bases, with 9 bases of the junction left unmatched. Per the germline V gene, CDR1 is SGHAT and CDR2 is FQNNGV. This CDR3 spans 15 amino acids.

Points on this clonotype: At one of its ends the junction is not consistent with the germline gene, which may arise from a read error. This chain uses TRBV4-1 with TRBJ2-3, with D possibly matching TRBD1 (5 bases). The CDR3 loop spans 12 amino acids. Germline values: CDR1 MGHRA, CDR2 YSYEKL. Here the CDR3 reads CASSGNTGTQYF. CDR3 bases: TGCGCCAGCAGTGGAAACACAGGTACGCAGTATTTT.

On this clonotype: One end of the junction fails to match germline, which may point to a read error. The CDR3 spells CASSYTGDSYPGYTF. In DNA form, the CDR3 reads TGTGCCAGCAGCTATACAGGGGACTCCTACCCTGGCTACACATTC. The chain recombines TRBV11-2 with TRBJ1-2; 7 nucleotides match TRBD1. The CDR3 loop spans 15 amino acids. Germline-derived CDR1 and CDR2 are SGHAT and FQNNGV.

This clonotype was observed once. One end of the junction does not line up with germline, which may come from a read error. The CDR3 bases are TGCAACGTTGAAGGCCGATACAATGAGCAATTCTTC. Translation: CNVEGRYNEQFF. V gene TRBV29-1 combines with J gene TRBJ2-1; the D is unclear. CDR1 and CDR2 (germline): SQVTM, ANQGSEA. The CDR3 has 12 amino acids.

Points on this clonotype: The final CDR3 position lacks the conserved phenylalanine or tryptophan, pointing to a likely read error. V gene TRBV5-4 combines with J gene TRBJ2-6; TRBD2 matches at 7 bases. Germline V gene lookup returns CDR1 SGHNT and CDR2 YYREEE (reference sequence). This CDR3 contains 15 residues. V shed 5 bases and J 2 bases; nucleotides not matched to a gene: 4. CDR3 region: CASSLGLAGANVLTY. CDR3 DNA sequence: TGTGCCAGCAGTCTTGGACTAGCTGGGGCCAACGTCCTGACTTAC.

This clonotype was recorded only once. A much larger clonotype is one base distant, so this may be a read error. CDR3 sequence: CAGTGQAHNEQFF. DNA for the CDR3: TGTGCCGGCACCGGCCAGGCCCACAATGAGCAGTTCTTC. J is TRBJ2-1 and V is TRBV28; D ambiguous. The V end was cut by 11 bases, the J end by 5 bases, with 16 bases between. Germline-derived CDR1 and CDR2 are MDHEN and SYDVKM. This CDR3 spans 13 amino acids. Supplemented by reference TRBV28 and TRBJ2-1, the full variable domain reads DVKVTQSSRYLVKRTGEKVFLECVQDMDHENMFWYRQDPGLGLRLIYFSYDVKMKEKGDIPEGYSVSREKKERFSLILESASTNQTSMYLCAGTGQAHNEQFFGPGTRLTVL.

Comment on this clonotype: An end of the junction differs from the germline gene, which may be a read error. The chain links TRBV6-6 to TRBJ2-7, with D possibly matching TRBD1 (6 bases). The CDR3 is made up of 12 amino acids. Germline V gene sequence: CDR1 MNHNY, CDR2 SVGAGI (reference sequence). CDR3 amino acids: CASSYLGDKQYF. The CDR3 nucleotides are TGTGCCAGCAGTTATTTGGGGGACAAGCAGTATTTC.

About this clonotype itself: Sequence at one end of the junction differs from germline and may be a read error. The chain employs TRBV11-2 and TRBJ2-7; 7 nucleotides match TRBD1. The CDR3 covers 13 residues. Germline loops: CDR1 SGHAT, CDR2 FQNNGV. The CDR3 protein is CASSFDRVYEEYF. The CDR3 coding sequence is TGTGCCAGCAGCTTTGACAGGGTCTACGAGGAGTACTTC. Complete variable domain (other parts from reference TRBV11-2 and TRBJ2-7): EAGVAQSPRYKIIEKRQSVAFWCNPISGHATLYWYQQILGQGPKLLIQFQNNGVVDDSQLPKDRFSAERLKGVDSTLKIQPAKLEDSAVYLCASSFDRVYEEYFGPGTRLTVT.